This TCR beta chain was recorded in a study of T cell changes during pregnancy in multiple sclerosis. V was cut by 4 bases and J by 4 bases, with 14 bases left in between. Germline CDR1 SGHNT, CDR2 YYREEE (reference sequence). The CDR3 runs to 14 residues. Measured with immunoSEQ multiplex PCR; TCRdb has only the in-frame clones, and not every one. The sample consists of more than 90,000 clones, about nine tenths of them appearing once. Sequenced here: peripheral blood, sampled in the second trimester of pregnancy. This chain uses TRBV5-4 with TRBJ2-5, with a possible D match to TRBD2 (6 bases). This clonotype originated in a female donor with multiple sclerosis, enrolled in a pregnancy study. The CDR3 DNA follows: TGTGCCAGCAGCCCTCGGGACTCCCGAGAGACCCAGTACTTC. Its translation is CASSPRDSRETQYF.